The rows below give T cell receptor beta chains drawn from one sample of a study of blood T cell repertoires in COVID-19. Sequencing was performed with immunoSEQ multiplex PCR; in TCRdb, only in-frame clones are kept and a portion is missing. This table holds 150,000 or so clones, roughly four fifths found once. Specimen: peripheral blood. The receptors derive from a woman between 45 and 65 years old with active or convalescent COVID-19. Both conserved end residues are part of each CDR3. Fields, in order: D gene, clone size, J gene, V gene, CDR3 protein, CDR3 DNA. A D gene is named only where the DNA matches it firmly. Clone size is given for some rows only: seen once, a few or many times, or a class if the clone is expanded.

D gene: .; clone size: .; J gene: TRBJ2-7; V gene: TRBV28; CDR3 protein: CASNPTGGGSYEQYF; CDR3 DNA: TGTGCCAGCAATCCGACAGGCGGAGGCTCCTACGAGCAGTACTTC
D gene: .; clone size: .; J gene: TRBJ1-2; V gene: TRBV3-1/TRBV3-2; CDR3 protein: CASSQAVRGYGYTF; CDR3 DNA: TGTGCCAGCAGCCAAGCGGTTAGGGGCTATGGCTACACCTTC
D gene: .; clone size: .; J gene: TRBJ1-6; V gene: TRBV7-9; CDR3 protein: CASRRDSPLHF; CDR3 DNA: TGTGCCAGCAGGCGGGATTCACCCCTCCACTTT
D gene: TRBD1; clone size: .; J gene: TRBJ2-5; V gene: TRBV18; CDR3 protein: CASSPGTGGETQYF; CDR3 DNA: TGTGCCAGCTCACCGGGGACAGGGGGAGAGACCCAGTACTTC
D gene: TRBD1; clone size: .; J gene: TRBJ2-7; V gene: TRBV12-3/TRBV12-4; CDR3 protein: CASSFLEGAEQYF; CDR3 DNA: TGTGCCAGCAGCTTCCTCGAGGGGGCCGAGCAGTACTTC
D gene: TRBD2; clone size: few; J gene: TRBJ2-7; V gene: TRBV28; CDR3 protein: CASSSQAGGSYEQYF; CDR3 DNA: TGTGCCAGCAGTTCCCAAGCGGGAGGGTCCTACGAGCAGTACTTC
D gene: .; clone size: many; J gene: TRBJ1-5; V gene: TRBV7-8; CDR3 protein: CASSYQGGQPQHF; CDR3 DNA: TGTGCCAGCAGCTATCAGGGAGGTCAGCCCCAGCATTTT
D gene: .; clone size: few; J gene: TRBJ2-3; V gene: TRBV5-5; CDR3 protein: CASSRMASQSTDTQYF; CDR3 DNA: TGTGCCAGCAGCCGAATGGCATCGCAAAGCACAGATACGCAGTATTTT
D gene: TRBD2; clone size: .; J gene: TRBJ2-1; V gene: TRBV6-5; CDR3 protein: CASRSSGRANEQFF; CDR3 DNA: TGTGCCAGCAGGTCTAGCGGGAGGGCCAATGAGCAGTTCTTC
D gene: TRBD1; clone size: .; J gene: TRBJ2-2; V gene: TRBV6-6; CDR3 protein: CASSRGQGASGGELFF; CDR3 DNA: TGTGCCAGCAGCCGAGGACAGGGGGCATCTGGCGGGGAGCTGTTTTTT
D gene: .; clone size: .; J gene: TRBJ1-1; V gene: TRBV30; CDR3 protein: CAWTHAGGRRTEAFF; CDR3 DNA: TGTGCCTGGACCCACGCGGGGGGGCGAAGGACTGAAGCTTTCTTT
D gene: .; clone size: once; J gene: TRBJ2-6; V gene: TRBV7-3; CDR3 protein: CASSLSGAGANVLTF; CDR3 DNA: TGTGCCAGCAGCTTATCAGGGGCTGGGGCCAACGTCCTGACTTTC
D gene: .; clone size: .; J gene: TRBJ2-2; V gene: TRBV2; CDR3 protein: CASSEATGFGELFF; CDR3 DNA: TGTGCCAGCAGTGAAGCGACGGGGTTCGGGGAGCTGTTTTTT
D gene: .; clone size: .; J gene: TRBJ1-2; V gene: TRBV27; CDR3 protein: CASSQPGTSNYGYTF; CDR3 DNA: TGTGCCAGCAGTCAGCCAGGGACAAGCAACTATGGCTACACCTTC
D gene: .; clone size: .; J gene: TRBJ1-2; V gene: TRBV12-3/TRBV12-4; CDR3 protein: CASSLQNYGYTF; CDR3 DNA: TGTGCCAGCAGTTTGCAGAACTATGGCTACACCTTC
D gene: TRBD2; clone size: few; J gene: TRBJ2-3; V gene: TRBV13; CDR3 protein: CASSLGLAGATDTQYF; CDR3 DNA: TGTGCCAGCAGCTTAGGCCTAGCGGGGGCGACAGATACGCAGTATTTT
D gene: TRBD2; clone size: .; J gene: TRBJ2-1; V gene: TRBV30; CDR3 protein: CAWSEGGSLGEQFF; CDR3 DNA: TGTGCCTGGAGTGAGGGCGGGAGCTTGGGTGAGCAGTTCTTC
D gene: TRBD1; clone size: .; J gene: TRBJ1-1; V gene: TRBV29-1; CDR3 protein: CSGGQGGPEAFF; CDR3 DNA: TGCAGCGGAGGACAGGGAGGACCTGAAGCTTTCTTT
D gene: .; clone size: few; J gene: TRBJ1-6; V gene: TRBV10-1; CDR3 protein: CASSDPDSANNSPLHF; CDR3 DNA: TGCGCCAGCAGTGATCCCGACAGCGCCAATAATTCACCCCTCCACTTT
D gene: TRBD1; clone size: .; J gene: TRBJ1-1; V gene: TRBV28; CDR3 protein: CASSFGTRWDSEAFF; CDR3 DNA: TGTGCCAGCAGTTTTGGGACCCGCTGGGACAGCGAAGCTTTCTTT
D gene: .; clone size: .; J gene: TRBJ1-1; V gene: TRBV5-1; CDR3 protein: CASSLDRANTEAFF; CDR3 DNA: TGCGCCAGCAGCTTGGACAGGGCGAACACTGAAGCTTTCTTT
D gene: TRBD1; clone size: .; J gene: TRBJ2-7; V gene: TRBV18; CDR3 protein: CASSPLGTEPTKQYF; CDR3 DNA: TGTGCCAGCTCACCACTAGGGACAGAACCTACGAAGCAGTACTTC
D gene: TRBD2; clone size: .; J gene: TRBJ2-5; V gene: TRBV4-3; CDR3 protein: CASSQDKLAGVSETQYF; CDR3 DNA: TGCGCCAGCAGCCAAGATAAACTAGCGGGGGTCTCAGAGACCCAGTACTTC
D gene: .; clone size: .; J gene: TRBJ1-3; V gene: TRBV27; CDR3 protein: CASRRSRGGNTIYF; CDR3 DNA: TGTGCCAGCAGGCGTTCTCGAGGGGGAAACACCATATATTTT
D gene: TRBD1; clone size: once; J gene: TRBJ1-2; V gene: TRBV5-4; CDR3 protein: CASSLVVRDRSGYTF; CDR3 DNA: TGTGCCAGCAGCTTGGTGGTTCGGGACAGGTCTGGCTACACCTTC
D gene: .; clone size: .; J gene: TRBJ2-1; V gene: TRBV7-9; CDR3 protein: CASSLEQGHNEQFF; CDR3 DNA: TGTGCCAGCAGCTTAGAACAGGGCCACAATGAGCAGTTCTTC
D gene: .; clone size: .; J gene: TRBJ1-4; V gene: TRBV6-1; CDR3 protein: CASSDPRQSEKLFF; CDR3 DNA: TGTGCCAGCAGTGACCCGCGGCAGTCTGAAAAACTGTTTTTT
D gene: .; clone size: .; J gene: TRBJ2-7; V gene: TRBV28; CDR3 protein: CASSFTRGSYEQYF; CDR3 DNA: TGTGCCAGCAGTTTCACCAGAGGCTCCTACGAGCAGTACTTC
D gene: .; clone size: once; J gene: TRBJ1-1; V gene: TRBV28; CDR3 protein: CASSLFLGAHTEAFF; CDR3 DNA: TGTGCCAGCAGTTTATTCTTGGGGGCCCACACTGAAGCTTTCTTT
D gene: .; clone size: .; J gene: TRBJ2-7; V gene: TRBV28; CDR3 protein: CASSYAYEQYF; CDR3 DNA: TGTGCCAGCAGCTACGCCTACGAGCAGTACTTC
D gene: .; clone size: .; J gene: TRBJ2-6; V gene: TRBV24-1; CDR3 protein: CATSGYGTTGANVLTF; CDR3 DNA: TGTGCCACCAGTGGTTACGGGACAACTGGGGCCAACGTCCTGACTTTC